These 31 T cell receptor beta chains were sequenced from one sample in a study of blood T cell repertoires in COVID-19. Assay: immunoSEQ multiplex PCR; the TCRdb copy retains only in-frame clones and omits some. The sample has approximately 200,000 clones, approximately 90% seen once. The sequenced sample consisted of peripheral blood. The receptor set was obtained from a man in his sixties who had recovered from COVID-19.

CDR3 region: CASSERLAGVYEQYF. CDR3 sequence (DNA): TGTGCCAGCAGTGAGCGACTAGCGGGGGTCTACGAGCAGTACTTC. The chain carries TRBV2 and TRBJ2-7; 12 bases are shared with TRBD2. V shed 3 bases and J 3 bases; nucleotides not matched to a gene: 3. Germline CDR1 and CDR2: SNHLY and FYNNEI. The CDR3 contains 15 residues.

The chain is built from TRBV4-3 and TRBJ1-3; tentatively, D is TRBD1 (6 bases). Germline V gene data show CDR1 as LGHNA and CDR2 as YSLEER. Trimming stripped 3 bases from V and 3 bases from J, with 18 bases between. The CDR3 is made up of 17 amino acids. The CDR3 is CASSQEAQGRVGNTIYF. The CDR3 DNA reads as TGCGCCAGCAGCCAGGAGGCTCAGGGGCGGGTTGGAAACACCATATATTTT.

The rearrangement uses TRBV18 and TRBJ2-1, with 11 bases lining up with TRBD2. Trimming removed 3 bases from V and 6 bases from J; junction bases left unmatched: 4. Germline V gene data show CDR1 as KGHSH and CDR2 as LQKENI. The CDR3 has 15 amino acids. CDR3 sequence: CASSPISGGANEQFF. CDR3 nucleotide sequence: TGTGCCAGCTCACCGATTAGCGGGGGGGCCAATGAGCAGTTCTTC.

CDR3 residues: CASSLMGAFEEKLFF. CDR3 sequence (DNA): TGTGCCAGCAGCTTAATGGGGGCTTTCGAGGAAAAACTGTTTTTT. The chain carries TRBV5-8 and TRBJ1-4, with a possible D match to TRBD1 (6 bases). Deletions cut 2 bases from V and 8 bases from J, with 16 bases between. CDR3 length: 15 residues. Germline CDR1 reads SGHTS; CDR2 reads YDEGEE.

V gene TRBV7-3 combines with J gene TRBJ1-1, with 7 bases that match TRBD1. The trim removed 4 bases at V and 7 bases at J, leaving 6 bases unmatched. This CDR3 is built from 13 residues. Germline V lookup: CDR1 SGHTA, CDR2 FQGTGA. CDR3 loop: CASSYRRDSEAFF. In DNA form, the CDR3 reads TGTGCCAGCAGCTACCGCCGGGACAGTGAAGCTTTCTTT.

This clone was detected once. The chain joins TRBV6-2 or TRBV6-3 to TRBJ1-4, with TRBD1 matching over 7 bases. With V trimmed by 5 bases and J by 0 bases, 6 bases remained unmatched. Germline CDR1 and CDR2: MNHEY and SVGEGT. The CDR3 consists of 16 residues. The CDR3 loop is CASSTGTAATNEKLFF. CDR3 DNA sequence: TGTGCCAGCAGTACCGGGACAGCCGCAACTAATGAAAAACTGTTTTTT.

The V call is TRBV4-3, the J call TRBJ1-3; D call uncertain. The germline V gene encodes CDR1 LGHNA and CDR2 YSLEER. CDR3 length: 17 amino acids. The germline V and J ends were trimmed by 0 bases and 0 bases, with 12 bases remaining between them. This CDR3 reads CASSQELLLNSGNTIYF. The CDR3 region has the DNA TGCGCCAGCAGCCAAGAGCTCCTATTGAACTCTGGAAACACCATATATTTT.

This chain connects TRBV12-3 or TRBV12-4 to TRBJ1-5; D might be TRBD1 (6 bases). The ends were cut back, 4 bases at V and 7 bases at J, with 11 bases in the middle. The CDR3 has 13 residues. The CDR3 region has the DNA TGTGCCAGCAGTTGGGCAGGGGACCAGCCCCAGCATTTT. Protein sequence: CASSWAGDQPQHF.

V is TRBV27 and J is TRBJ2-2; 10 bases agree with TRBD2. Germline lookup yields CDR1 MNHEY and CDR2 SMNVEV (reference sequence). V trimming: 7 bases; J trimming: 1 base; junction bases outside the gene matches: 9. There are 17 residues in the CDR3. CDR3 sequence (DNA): TGTGCCAGCACCTCGAGACTAGCGGGCGTGAACACCGGGGAGCTGTTTTTT. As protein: CASTSRLAGVNTGELFF.

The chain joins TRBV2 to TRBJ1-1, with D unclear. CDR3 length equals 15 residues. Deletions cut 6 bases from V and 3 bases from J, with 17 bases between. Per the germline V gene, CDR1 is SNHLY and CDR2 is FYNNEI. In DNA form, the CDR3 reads TGTGCCAGCAGAGACCTTGGACGACTACACACTGAAGCTTTCTTT. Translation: CASRDLGRLHTEAFF.

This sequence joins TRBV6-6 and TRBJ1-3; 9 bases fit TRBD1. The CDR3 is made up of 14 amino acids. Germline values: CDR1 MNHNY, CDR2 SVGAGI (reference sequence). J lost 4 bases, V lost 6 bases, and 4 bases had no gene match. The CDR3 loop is CASSPGTGGNTIYF. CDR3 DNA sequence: TGTGCCAGCAGCCCCGGGACAGGGGGAAACACCATATATTTT.

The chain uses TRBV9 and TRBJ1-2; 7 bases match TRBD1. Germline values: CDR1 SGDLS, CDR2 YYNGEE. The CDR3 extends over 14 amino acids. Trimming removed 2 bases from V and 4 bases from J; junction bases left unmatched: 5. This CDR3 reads CASSVRQGGYGYTF. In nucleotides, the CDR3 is TGTGCCAGCAGCGTTCGACAGGGAGGCTATGGCTACACCTTC.

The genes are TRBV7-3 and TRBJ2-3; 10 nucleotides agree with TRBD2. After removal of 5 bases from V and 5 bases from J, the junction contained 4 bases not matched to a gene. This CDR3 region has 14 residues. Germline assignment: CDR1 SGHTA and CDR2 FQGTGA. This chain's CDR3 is CASSPGLALDTQYF. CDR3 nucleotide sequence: TGTGCCAGCAGCCCGGGACTAGCGTTAGATACGCAGTATTTT.

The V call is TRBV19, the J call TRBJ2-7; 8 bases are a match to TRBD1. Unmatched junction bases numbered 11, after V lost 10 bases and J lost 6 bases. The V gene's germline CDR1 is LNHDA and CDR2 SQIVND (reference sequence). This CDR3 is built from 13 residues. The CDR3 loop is CATQITGGSEQYF. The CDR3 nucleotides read TGTGCCACCCAAATTACAGGGGGGTCCGAGCAGTACTTC.

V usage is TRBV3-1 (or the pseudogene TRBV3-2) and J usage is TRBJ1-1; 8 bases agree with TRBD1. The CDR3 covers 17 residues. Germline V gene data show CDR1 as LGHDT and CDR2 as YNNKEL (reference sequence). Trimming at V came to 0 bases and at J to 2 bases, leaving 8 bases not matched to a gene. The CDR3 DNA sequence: TGTGCCAGCAGCCAAGATCCAGGGGGCATACTTAACACTGAAGCTTTCTTT. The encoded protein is CASSQDPGGILNTEAFF.

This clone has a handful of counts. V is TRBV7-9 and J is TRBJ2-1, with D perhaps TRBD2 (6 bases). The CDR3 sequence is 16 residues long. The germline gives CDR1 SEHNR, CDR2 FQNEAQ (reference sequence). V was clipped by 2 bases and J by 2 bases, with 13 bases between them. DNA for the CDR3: TGTGCCAGCAGCTTAACTCCAGCGGGCACCTACAATGAGCAGTTCTTC. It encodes CASSLTPAGTYNEQFF.

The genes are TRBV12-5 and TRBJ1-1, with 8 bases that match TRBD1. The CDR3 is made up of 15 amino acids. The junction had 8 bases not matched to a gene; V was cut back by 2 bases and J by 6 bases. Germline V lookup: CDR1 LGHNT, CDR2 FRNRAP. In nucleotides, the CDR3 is TGTGCTAGTGGTTTGCTCGCAGGGGGCGCGGCTGAAGCTTTCTTT. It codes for CASGLLAGGAAEAFF.

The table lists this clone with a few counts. Here the CDR3 reads CASSLRQGSSPLHF. CDR3 nucleotide sequence: TGTGCCAGCAGCCTCCGTCAGGGGTCTTCACCCCTCCACTTT. The rearrangement links TRBV7-9 to TRBJ1-6, with D possibly being TRBD1 (6 bases). This CDR3 comprises 14 residues. Germline V gives CDR1 SEHNR, CDR2 FQNEAQ (reference sequence). The V end lost 5 bases, the J end lost 9 bases, and 14 bases lay between the germline ends.

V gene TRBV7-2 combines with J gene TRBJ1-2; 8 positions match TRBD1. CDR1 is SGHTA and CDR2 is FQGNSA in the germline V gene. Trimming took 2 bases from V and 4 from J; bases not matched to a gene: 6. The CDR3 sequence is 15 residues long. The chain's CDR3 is CASSLNTGGFYGYTF. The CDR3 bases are TGTGCCAGCAGCTTAAATACAGGGGGGTTCTATGGCTACACCTTC.

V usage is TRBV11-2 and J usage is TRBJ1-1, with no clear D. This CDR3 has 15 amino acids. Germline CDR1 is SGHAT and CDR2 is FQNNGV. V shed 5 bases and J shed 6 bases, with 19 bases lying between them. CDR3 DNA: TGTGCCAGCAGCCCTTCGGGGAGGGCTAACGCTGAAGCTTTCTTT. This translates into CASSPSGRANAEAFF.

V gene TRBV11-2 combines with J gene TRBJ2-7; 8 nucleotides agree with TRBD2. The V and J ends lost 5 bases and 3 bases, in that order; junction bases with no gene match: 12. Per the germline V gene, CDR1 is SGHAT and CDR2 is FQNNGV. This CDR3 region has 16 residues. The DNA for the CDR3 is TGTGCCAGCAGCCGTGCATTAGCGGGACCAAGCTACGAGCAGTACTTC. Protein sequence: CASSRALAGPSYEQYF.

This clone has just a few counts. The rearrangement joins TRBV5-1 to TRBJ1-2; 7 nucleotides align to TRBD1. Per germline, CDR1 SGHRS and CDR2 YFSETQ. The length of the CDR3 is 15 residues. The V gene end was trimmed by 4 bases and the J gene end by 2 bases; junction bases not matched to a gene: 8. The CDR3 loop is CASSLDAGQNYGYTF. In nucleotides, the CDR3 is TGCGCCAGCAGCCTGGACGCGGGACAGAACTATGGCTACACCTTC.

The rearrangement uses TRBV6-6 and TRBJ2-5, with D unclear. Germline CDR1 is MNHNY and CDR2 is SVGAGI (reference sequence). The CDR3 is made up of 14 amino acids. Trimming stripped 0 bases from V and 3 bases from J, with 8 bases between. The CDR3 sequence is CASSYSQVEETQYF. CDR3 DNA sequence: TGTGCCAGCAGTTACTCGCAGGTGGAAGAGACCCAGTACTTC.

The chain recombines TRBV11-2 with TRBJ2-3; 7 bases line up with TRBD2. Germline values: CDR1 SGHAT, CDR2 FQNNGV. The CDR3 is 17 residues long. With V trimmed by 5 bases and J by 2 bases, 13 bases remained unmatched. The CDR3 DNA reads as TGTGCCAGCAGCCTTCGGGTTAGCGGGCCATCCACAGATACGCAGTATTTT. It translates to CASSLRVSGPSTDTQYF.

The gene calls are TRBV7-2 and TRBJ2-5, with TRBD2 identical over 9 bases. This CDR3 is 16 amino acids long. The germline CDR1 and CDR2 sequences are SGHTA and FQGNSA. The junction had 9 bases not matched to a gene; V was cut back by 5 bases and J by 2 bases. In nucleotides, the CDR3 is TGTGCCAGCAGCGTTCGTGCGGGGGGGCTGCAAGAGACCCAGTACTTC. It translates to CASSVRAGGLQETQYF. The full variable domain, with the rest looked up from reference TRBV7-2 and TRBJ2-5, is GAGVSQSPSNKVTEKGKDVELRCDPISGHTALYWYRQSLGQGLEFLIYFQGNSAPDKSGLPSDRFSAERTGGSVSTLTIQRTQQEDSAVYLCASSVRAGGLQETQYFGPGTRLLVL.

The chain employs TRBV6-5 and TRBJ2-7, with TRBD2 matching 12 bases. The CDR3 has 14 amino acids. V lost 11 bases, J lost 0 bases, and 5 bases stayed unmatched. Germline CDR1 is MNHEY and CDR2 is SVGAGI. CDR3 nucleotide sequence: TGTGCCTCCCAGACTAGCGGGAGCTCCTACGAGCAGTACTTC. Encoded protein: CASQTSGSSYEQYF.

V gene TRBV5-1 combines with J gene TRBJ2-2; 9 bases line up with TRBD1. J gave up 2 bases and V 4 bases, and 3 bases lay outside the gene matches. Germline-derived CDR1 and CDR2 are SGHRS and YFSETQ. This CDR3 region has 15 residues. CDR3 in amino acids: CASSQGQGNTGELFF. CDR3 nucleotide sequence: TGCGCCAGCAGCCAGGGACAGGGCAACACCGGGGAGCTGTTTTTT.

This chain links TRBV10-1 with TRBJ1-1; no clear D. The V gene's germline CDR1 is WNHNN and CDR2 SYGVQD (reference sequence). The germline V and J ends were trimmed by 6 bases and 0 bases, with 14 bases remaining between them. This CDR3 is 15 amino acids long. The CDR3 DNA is TGCGCCAGCAGCGCCCAGAATTCCCTGAACACTGAAGCTTTCTTT. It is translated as CASSAQNSLNTEAFF.

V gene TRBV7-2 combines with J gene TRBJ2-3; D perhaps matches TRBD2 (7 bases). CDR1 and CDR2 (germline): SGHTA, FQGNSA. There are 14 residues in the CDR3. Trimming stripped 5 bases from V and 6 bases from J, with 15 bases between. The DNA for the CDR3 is TGTGCCAGCAGCCCGGGGGGCCCCCGGGATACGCAGTATTTT. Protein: CASSPGGPRDTQYF.

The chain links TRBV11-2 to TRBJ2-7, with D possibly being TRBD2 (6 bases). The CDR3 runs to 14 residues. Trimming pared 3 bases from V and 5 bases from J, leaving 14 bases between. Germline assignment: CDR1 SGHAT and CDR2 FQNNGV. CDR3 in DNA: TGTGCCAGCAGCTTTTGGAGGGTTAGGCACGAGCAGTACTTC. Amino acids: CASSFWRVRHEQYF.

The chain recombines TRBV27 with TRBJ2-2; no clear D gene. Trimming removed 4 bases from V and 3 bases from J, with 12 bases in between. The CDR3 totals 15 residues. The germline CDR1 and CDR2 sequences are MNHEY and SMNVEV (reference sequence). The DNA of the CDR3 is TGTGCCAGCAGTTCCCTCACTCCCTACACCGGGGAGCTGTTTTTT. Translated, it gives CASSSLTPYTGELFF.